This T cell receptor (beta chain) comes out of a study of T cells after yellow fever vaccination. CDR3 length equals 14 residues. Looked up from germline, CDR1 is SGHTA and CDR2 is FQGTGA. With 5 bases clipped from V and 7 bases from J, the junction kept 4 bases outside the gene matches. One entry per CDR3 protein, called by TCRdb with MiXCR from the 5' RACE reads. Among around 320,000 distinct CDR3 sequences listed, roughly 9% were seen once. The chain couples TRBV7-3 to TRBJ1-6; the match to TRBD1 covers 8 bases. The source of this sequence is a man aged 18 to 30 who received the YFV17D yellow fever vaccine. The specimen comprised CD4+ T cells sorted from PBMCs, sampled 5 days after the yellow fever booster vaccination. The CDR3, as DNA: TGTGCCAGCAGCCCAGGGGGCGCAAATTCACCCCTCCACTTT. Protein product: CASSPGGANSPLHF.